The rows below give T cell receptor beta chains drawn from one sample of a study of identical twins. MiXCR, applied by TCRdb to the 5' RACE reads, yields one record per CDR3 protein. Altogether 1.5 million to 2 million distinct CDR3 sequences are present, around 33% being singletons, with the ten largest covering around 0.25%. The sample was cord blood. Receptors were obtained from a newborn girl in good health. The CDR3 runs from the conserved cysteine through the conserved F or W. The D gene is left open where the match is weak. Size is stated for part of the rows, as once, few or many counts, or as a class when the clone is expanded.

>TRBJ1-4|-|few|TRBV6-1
TGTGCCAGCAGGGTACAGGGTTTAAATGAAAAACTGTTTTTT
CASRVQGLNEKLFF
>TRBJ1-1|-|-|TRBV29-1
TGCAGCGTTGTTATATTGAACACTGAAGCTTTCTTT
CSVVILNTEAFF
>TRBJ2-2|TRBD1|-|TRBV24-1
TGTGCCACCAGTGATTCCATTTTCGGGACAGGGGTTAACACCGGGGAGCTGTTTTTT
CATSDSIFGTGVNTGELFF
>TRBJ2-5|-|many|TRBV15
TGTGCCACCAGCAGAGATAATTCAGGCCAAGAGACCCAGTACTTC
CATSRDNSGQETQYF
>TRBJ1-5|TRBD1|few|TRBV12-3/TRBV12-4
TGTGCCAGCAGTTTTGGACAGGGCTACTCAACCCGCAATCAGCCCCAGCATTTT
CASSFGQGYSTRNQPQHF
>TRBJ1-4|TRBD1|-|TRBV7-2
TGTGCCAGCAGCCAGGGGGCGGCTAATGAAAAACTGTTTTTT
CASSQGAANEKLFF
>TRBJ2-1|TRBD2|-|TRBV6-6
TGTGCCAGCAGGGATACTAGCGGGGGGTACAATGAGCAGTTCTTC
CASRDTSGGYNEQFF
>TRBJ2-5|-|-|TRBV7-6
TGTGCCAGCAGCTTATTTCTCGGCGAAGAGACCCAGTACTTC
CASSLFLGEETQYF
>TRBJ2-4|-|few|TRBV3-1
TGTGCCAGCAGTCCCGAGGGAGAGGGCAAAAACATTCAGTACTTC
CASSPEGEGKNIQYF
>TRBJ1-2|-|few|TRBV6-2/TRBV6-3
TGTGCCAGCAGGCAGACCATCTATGGCTACACCTTC
CASRQTIYGYTF
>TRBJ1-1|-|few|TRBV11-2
TGTGCCAGCAGCTTAGCTGACAGCCTCACTGAAGCTTTCTTT
CASSLADSLTEAFF
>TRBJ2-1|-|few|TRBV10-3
TGTGCCATCAGTGAGTCTGAGACTAGGTCCCGCAATGAGCAGTTCTTC
CAISESETRSRNEQFF
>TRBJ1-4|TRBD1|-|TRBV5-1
TGCGCCAGCAGCCCACAGGGGGCGACTCCAAATGAAAAACTGTTTTTT
CASSPQGATPNEKLFF
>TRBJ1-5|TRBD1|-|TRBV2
TGTGCCAGCAGTGAGGGTGGACAGGGCAATCAGCCCCAGCATTTT
CASSEGGQGNQPQHF
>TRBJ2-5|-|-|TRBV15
TGTGCCACCAGCAGAGGAGGCCCAGGGGCAGAGACCCAGTACTTC
CATSRGGPGAETQYF